This entry features one T cell receptor beta chain sequence. Its antigen is unidentified. Deletions cut 1 base from V and 5 bases from J, with 14 bases between. Germline lookup yields CDR1 KGHSH and CDR2 LQKENI. The length of the CDR3 is 15 residues. The data originate from a study of identical twins. Broader study findings: Memory repertoires showed no such pattern, whereas abundant cord blood beta clonotypes carried fewer insertions.

TCRdb fed the 5' RACE reads into MiXCR, producing one record per CDR3 protein. The sample shows 1,800,000 or so distinct CDR3 sequences, roughly a third of them seen only once. The sequenced sample was cord blood. The chain employs TRBV18 and TRBJ2-5; perhaps TRBD1 as D (5 bases). This receptor was taken from a newborn girl in good health. The CDR3 nucleotides are TGTGCCAGCTCACCACTCCCTAGTAAGGGGGAGACCCAGTACTTC. It yields the protein CASSPLPSKGETQYF.